This TCR beta chain emerged from a study of T cell responses to AZD1222 COVID-19 vaccine listed by TCRdb under 2021. Study-wide context: AZD1222 recipients given second doses at about 4 weeks or at about 12 weeks were pooled, since spike-specific TCR depth and breadth were not found to differ between the two schedules. TCR sequencing covered 233 trial participants: approximately 200 given two doses of AZD1222 and 26 given two doses of MenACWY control vaccine. Enrollment into the trials was organized by age into subgroups of 18-55, 56-69 and 70-plus years, and those subgroups contained around 150, 28 and 57 TCR-sequenced participants, respectively.

Findings and caveats that apply to the study as a whole: A significant rise in spike-specific TCR breadth and depth was observed after two AZD1222 doses relative to day 0 and relative to MenACWY recipients. Reportedly, almost half of the unique spike-specific TCRs recognized epitopes lying outside the regions that are mutated in the B.1.351 and B.1.1.7 variants. Conclusions about previously exposed vaccinees are limited because only five to seven AZD1222 recipients were SARS-CoV-2 seropositive at baseline. No day 14 peak-response samples were available, so repertoires were characterized only after the peak T cell response. Participants were mostly white British and included more females than males, and it was suggested by the authors that clonal diversity may have been underestimated. The 56-69-year group was small, and its depth increase did not reach significance, likely because of low power. CD4 TCRs associated with the vaccine covered the entire spike protein, and the dominant responses were in regions 160-218 and 743-854.

In regard to this clone: Its antigen remains unidentified. Nothing much larger sits one base from this clone, and base qualities are not available.

CDR1 and CDR2 (SQVTM, ANQGSEA) derive from the germline V gene. From the cysteine up to the phenylalanine, the CDR3 has a length of 12 residues. Only the CDR3 DNA stays, 36 bases, in frame from base 1. V drops 5 bases and J drops 1 base, leaving 6 bases in between. The intended sense of this specimen's time point label: baseline before first vaccination. The vaccinee samples were drawn from two UK trials, COV001 and COV002, one of which was a single-blind randomized controlled phase 2/3 trial testing AZD1222 (ChAdOx1 nCoV-19) in healthy adults. For TCRbeta chain sequencing, PBMC samples were collected from trial participants at day 0 and at day 28 after the second dose. The CDR3 regions of human TCRbeta chains were analyzed by immunosequencing. Concerning the study's data processing: Repertoire TCRs were checked for matches against a reference library of SARS-CoV-2-specific TCRs that had been generated using the MIRA antigen-specificity platform. Breadth was defined as the fraction of unique TCRs that were SARS-CoV-2-associated. Depth was defined as the fraction of total T cells that were SARS-CoV-2-associated. Using the MIRA data, each spike-specific TCR was assigned both to the spike region to which the TCR was reactive and to a CD4 or CD8 class. Log10-transformed breadth and depth values were compared by one-way ANOVA with Sidak's multiple comparisons tests. This is the immuneACCESS table as TCRdb keeps it, with only in-frame sequences that have V and J called. A part of the clones is gone; compared with another copy, unresolved V genes explain less than half, and the rest is unexplained. The V and J calls and the clone size are those of that table, but D and trimming were determined from the DNA. The sample contains over 100,000 clones, about 88% of them found a single time. About a sixth of the sample comes from the top ten.

This specimen consisted of peripheral blood, obtained on day 0 of AZD1222 vaccination. The receptor was isolated from an adult in good health. The chain is assembled from TRBV29-1 and TRBJ2-1; there is no confident call for the D gene. This receptor carries the CDR3 CSVQISYNEQFF. At the DNA level, the sequence is TGCAGCGTTCAGATTTCCTACAATGAGCAGTTCTTC.